The entry below describes one TCR beta chain. The protocol was immunoSEQ multiplex PCR, while the TCRdb copy is restricted to in-frame clones and leaves out a portion. This sample has about 230,000 clones, with under 90% found just once. This sample was taken from a study of blood T cell repertoires in COVID-19. Looking at the study overall: The United States, Italy and Spain were the sources of the acute and convalescent COVID-19 samples.

V was clipped by 5 bases and J by 4 bases; unmatched bases: 2. The germline CDR1 and CDR2 sequences are KGHDR and SFDVKD. The CDR3 consists of 13 residues. The source of this sequence is a woman aged 25 to 39 with acute COVID-19. The sample consisted of PBMCs or T cells enriched from blood (not recorded which). V usage is TRBV24-1 and J usage is TRBJ2-5; 8 bases match TRBD2. CDR3 protein: CATSAGGPETQYF. CDR3 sequence (DNA): TGTGCCACCAGTGCGGGGGGGCCAGAGACCCAGTACTTC.